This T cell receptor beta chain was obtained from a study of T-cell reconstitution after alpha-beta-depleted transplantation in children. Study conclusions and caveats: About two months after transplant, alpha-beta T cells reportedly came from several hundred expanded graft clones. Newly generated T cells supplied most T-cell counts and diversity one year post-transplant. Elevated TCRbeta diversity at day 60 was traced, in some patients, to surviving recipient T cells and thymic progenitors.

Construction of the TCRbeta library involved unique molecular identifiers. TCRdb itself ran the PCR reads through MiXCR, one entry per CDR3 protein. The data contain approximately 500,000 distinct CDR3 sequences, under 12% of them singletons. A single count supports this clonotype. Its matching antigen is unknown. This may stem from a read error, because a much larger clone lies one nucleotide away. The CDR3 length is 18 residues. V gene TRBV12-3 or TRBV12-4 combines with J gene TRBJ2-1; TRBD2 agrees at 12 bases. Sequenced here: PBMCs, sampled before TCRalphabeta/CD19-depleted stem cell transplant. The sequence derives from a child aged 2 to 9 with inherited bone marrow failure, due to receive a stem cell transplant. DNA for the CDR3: TGTGCCAGCAGTTTCCCCCTACGACTAGCGGGAGCGTCGGATGAGCGGTTCTTC. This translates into CASSFPLRLAGASDERFF.